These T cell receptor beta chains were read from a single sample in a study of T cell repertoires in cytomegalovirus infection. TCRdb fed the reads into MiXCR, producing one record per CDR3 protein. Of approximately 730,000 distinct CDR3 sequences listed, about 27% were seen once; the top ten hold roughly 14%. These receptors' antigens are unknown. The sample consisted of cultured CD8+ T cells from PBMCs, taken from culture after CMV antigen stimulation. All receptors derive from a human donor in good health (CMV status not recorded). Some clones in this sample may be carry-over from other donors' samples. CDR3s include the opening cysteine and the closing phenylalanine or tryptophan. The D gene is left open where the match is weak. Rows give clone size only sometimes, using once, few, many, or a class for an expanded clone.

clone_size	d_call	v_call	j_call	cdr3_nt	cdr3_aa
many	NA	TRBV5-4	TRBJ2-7	TGTGCCAGCAGCTTGGTGCCGTCCTACGAGCAGTACTTC	CASSLVPSYEQYF
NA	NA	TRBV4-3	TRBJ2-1	TGCGCCAGCAGCCCCAAGGAGAGGGTTTATTACAATGAGCAGTTCTTC	CASSPKERVYYNEQFF
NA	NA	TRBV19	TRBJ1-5	TGTGCCAGTAGTATTATACAGGGAAATCAGCCCCAGCATTTT	CASSIIQGNQPQHF
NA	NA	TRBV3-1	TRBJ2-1	TGTGCCAGCAGCCAAGGAGCTGGGGAGCAGTTCTTC	CASSQGAGEQFF
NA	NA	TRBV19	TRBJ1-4	TGTGCCAGTAGGGGGGCGGCGGAACTGTTTTTT	CASRGAAELFF
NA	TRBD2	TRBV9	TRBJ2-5	TGTGCCAGCAGCGCAAGTAGCGGGGGGGCTCAAGAGACCCAGTACTTC	CASSASSGGAQETQYF
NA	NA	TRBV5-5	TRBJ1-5	TGTGCCAGCAGCTTGGCAGGGTGGGGGGGATATCAGCCCCAGCATTTT	CASSLAGWGGYQPQHF
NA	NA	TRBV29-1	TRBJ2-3	TGCAGCGTTGAGTTCAGCACAGATACGCAGTATTTT	CSVEFSTDTQYF
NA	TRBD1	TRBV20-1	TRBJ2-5	TGCAGTGCACGGGACAGGGGGTCTTGGGAGACCCAGTACTTC	CSARDRGSWETQYF
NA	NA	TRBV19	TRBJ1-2	TGTGCCAGTAGTCCCCCTGATGACGGGAACTATGGCTACACCTTC	CASSPPDDGNYGYTF
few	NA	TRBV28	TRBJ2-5	TGTGCCAGCAGTTTTATACAGAACCAAGAGACCCAGTACTTC	CASSFIQNQETQYF
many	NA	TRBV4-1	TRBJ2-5	TGCGCCAGCAGCCAAGTTAGCAAAGAGACCCAGTACTTC	CASSQVSKETQYF
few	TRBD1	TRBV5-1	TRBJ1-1	TGCGCCAGCAGCTCCCTGCCGGGACAGGGCCCGCGGACTGAAGCTTTCTTT	CASSSLPGQGPRTEAFF
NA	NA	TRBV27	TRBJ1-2	TGTGCCAGCAGTCCGGGGCCCTGGAAAACTAACTATGGCTACACCTTC	CASSPGPWKTNYGYTF
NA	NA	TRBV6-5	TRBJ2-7	TGTGCCAGCAGTTACGCAGGGGCCACCTCCTACGAGCAGTACTTC	CASSYAGATSYEQYF
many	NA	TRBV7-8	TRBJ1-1	TGTGCCATCGAGGGGGACGGTGAAGCTTTCTTT	CAIEGDGEAFF
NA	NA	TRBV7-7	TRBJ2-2	TGTGCTAGCAGCTTAGGTGCAGAGGGTTACACCGGGGAGCTGTTTTTT	CASSLGAEGYTGELFF
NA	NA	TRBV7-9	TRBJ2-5	TGTGCCAGCAGCTCGGACTACTACCAAGAGACCCAGTACTTC	CASSSDYYQETQYF
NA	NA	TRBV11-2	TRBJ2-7	TGTGCCAGCAGCTTAGTTTCAGGCCCTAGGCGGTACTTC	CASSLVSGPRRYF
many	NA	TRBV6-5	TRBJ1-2	TGTGCCAGCAGCTACTCAGGGGACGGCTACACCTTC	CASSYSGDGYTF
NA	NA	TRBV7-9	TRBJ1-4	TGTGCCAGCAGGGTTCCGGGCCCTTGGGAAAAACTGTTTTTT	CASRVPGPWEKLFF
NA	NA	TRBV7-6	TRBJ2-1	TGTGCCAGCAGCGAGGGACCCTACAATTGGTTCTTC	CASSEGPYNWFF
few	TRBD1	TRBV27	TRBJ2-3	TGTGCCAGCAGTTGGCCGGGACAGGGAGATGGAGATACGCAGTATTTT	CASSWPGQGDGDTQYF